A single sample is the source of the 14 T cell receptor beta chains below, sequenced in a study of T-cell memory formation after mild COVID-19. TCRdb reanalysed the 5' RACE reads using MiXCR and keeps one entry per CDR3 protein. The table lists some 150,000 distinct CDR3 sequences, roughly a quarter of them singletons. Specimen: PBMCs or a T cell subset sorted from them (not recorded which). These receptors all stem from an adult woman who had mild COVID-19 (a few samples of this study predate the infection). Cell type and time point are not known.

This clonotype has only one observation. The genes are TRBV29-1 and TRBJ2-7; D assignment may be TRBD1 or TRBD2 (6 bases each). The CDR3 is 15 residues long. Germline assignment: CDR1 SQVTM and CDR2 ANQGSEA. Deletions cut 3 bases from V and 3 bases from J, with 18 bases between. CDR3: CSVDRYGGPGYEQYF. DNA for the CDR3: TGCAGCGTTGATCGGTACGGGGGCCCTGGCTACGAGCAGTACTTC.

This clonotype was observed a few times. CDR3 loop: CASSQVPQEVSEAFF. The CDR3 region has the DNA TGTGCCAGCAGCCAAGTTCCCCAGGAGGTATCTGAAGCTTTCTTT. The chain uses TRBV4-2 and TRBJ1-1; D is unclear. CDR1 and CDR2 from the germline V gene are LGHNA and YNFKEQ. This CDR3 has 15 amino acids. Trimming took off 1 base at V and 6 bases at J, with 15 bases between the two ends.

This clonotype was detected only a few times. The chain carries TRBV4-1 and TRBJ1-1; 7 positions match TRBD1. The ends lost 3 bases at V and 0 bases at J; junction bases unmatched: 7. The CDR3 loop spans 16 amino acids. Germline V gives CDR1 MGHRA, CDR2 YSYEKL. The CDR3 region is CASSHARGVMNTEAFF. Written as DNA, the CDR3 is TGCGCCAGCAGCCATGCCAGGGGGGTCATGAACACTGAAGCTTTCTTT.

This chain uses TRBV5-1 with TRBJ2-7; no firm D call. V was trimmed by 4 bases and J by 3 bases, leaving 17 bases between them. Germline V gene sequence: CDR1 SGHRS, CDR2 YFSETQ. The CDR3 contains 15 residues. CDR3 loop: CASSPIDTDLYEQYF. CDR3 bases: TGCGCCAGCAGCCCAATCGACACTGACCTCTACGAGCAGTACTTC.

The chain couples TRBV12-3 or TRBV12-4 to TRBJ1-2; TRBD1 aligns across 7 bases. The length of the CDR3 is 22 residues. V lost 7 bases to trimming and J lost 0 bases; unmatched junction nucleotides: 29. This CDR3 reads CASIPQDRTPFALKLANYGYTF. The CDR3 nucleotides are TGTGCCAGCATCCCTCAGGACAGGACGCCTTTTGCACTCAAGTTAGCTAACTATGGCTACACCTTC.

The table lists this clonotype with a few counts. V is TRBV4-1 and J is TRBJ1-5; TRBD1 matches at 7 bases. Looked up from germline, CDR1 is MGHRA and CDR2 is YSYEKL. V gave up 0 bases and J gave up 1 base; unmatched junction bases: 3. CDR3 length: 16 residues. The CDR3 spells CASSQEGRGSNQPQHF. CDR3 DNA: TGCGCCAGCAGCCAAGAAGGCAGGGGGAGCAATCAGCCCCAGCATTTT.

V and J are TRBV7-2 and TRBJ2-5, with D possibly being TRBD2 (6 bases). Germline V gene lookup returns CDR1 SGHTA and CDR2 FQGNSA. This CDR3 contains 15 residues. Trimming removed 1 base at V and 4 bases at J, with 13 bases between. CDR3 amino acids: CASSLGTLGGETQYF. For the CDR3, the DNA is TGTGCCAGCAGCTTAGGGACCTTGGGGGGAGAGACCCAGTACTTC.

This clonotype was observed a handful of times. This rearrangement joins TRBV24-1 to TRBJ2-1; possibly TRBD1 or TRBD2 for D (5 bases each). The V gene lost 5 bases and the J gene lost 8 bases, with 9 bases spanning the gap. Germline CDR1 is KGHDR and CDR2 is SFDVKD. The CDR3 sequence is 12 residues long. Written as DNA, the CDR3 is TGTGCCACCAGTGGAAGGGGACATGAGCAGTTCTTC. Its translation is CATSGRGHEQFF.

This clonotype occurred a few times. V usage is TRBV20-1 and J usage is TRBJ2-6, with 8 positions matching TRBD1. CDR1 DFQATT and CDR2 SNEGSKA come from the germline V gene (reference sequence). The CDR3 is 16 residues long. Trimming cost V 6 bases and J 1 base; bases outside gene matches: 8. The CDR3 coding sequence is TGCAGTGCCAGGGACAGGCGCAAGTCTGGGGCCAACGTCCTGACTTTC. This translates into CSARDRRKSGANVLTF.

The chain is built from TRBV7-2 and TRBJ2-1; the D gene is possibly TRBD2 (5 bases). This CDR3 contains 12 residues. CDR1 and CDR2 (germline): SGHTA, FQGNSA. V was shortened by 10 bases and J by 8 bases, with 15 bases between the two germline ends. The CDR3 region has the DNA TGTGCCACCGTGGCGGGCTGGTATGAGCAGTTCTTC. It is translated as CATVAGWYEQFF. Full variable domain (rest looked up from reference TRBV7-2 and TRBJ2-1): GAGVSQSPSNKVTEKGKDVELRCDPISGHTALYWYRQSLGQGLEFLIYFQGNSAPDKSGLPSDRFSAERTGGSVSTLTIQRTQQEDSAVYLCATVAGWYEQFFGPGTRLTVL.

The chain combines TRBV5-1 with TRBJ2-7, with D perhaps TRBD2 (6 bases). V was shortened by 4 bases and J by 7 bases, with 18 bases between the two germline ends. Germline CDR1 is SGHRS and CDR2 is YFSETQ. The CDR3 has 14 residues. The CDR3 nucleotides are TGCGCCAGCAGCCAGGGTGAGGGACTGGGGGAGCAGTACTTC. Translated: CASSQGEGLGEQYF.

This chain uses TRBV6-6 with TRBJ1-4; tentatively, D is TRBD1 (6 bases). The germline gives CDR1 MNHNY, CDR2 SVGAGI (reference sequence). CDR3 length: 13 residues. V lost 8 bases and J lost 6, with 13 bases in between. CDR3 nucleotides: TGTGCCAGCGAAGTGAGGGGGGATGAAAAACTGTTTTTT. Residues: CASEVRGDEKLFF.

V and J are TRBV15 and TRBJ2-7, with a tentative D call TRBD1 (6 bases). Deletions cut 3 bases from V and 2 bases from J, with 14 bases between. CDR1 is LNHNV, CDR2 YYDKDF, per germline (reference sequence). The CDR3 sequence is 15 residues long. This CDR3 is CATSRVTGSAYEQYF. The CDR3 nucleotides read TGTGCCACCAGCAGGGTTACAGGGTCCGCCTACGAGCAGTACTTC.

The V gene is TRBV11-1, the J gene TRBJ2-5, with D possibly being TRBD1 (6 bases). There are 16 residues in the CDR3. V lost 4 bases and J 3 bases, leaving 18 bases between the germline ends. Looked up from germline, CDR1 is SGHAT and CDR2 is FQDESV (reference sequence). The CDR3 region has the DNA TGTGCCAGCAGCTCCCTGGGGGCAGGGCGTGAAGAGACCCAGTACTTC. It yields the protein CASSSLGAGREETQYF.